This is a list of T cell receptor beta chains from one sample in a study of T cells in Graves' hyperthyroidism and ophthalmopathy. TCRdb re-called the multiplex PCR reads with MiXCR, one entry per CDR3 protein. The data contain 300,000 to 500,000 distinct CDR3 sequences, around 15% of them seen just once; the ten biggest clones take up 25% to 30%. The sample consisted of blood. The source of these receptors is a man between 45 and 60 years old with Graves' ophthalmopathy. The CDR3 runs from the conserved cysteine through the conserved F or W. A D gene is named only where the DNA matches it firmly. The listing skips clone size in some rows; elsewhere it reads once, few, many or a size class.

V	D	size	J	CDR3	DNA
TRBV28	NA	NA	TRBJ2-7	CASIPEQETYEQYF	TGTGCCAGCATCCCCGAGCAGGAGACCTACGAGCAGTACTTC
TRBV4-1	TRBD2	NA	TRBJ2-7	CASSQAPLAGPYEQYF	TGCGCCAGCAGCCAAGCTCCCTTAGCGGGACCCTACGAGCAGTACTTC
TRBV9	TRBD1	few	TRBJ2-3	CASSERDRGEDTQYF	TGTGCCAGCAGCGAGCGGGACAGGGGGGAGGATACGCAGTATTTT
TRBV9	TRBD2	many	TRBJ2-2	CASSVTSGSNGELFF	TGTGCCAGCAGCGTGACTAGCGGGAGTAACGGGGAGCTGTTTTTT
TRBV2	NA	many	TRBJ1-3	CASLGLSGNTIYF	TGTGCCAGCCTCGGACTCTCTGGAAACACCATATATTTT
TRBV4-1	NA	many	TRBJ1-1	CASSPRGPNTEAFF	TGCGCCAGCAGCCCCCGGGGCCCGAACACTGAAGCTTTCTTT
TRBV7-3	NA	many	TRBJ2-4	CASSTDGLAKNIQYF	TGTGCCAGCAGCACGGACGGGCTAGCCAAAAACATTCAGTACTTC
TRBV15	TRBD2	many	TRBJ2-7	CATSRLAGSYEQYF	TGTGCCACCTCCCGTCTAGCGGGCTCCTACGAGCAGTACTTC
TRBV18	NA	many	TRBJ2-5	CASSLAGALQETQYF	TGTGCCAGCTCACTCGCAGGAGCCCTCCAAGAGACCCAGTACTTC
TRBV2	NA	many	TRBJ2-7	CASSDQGREQYF	TGTGCCAGCAGTGATCAGGGAAGGGAGCAGTACTTC
TRBV20-1	NA	few	TRBJ1-1	CSARDRTEAFF	TGCAGTGCTAGAGATCGGACTGAAGCTTTCTTT
TRBV7-9	NA	many	TRBJ2-1	CASSADGSYNEQFF	TGTGCCAGCAGCGCGGACGGGTCCTACAATGAGCAGTTCTTC
TRBV3-1	NA	NA	TRBJ1-5	CASSQDGQNQPQHF	TGTGCCAGCAGCCAAGATGGACAGAATCAGCCCCAGCATTTT
TRBV5-8	NA	NA	TRBJ2-6	CANQVAGSGANVLTF	TGTGCCAACCAGGTGGCGGGCTCTGGGGCCAACGTCCTGACTTTC
TRBV19	NA	few	TRBJ2-3	CASSILLGDTQYF	TGTGCCAGTAGTATTCTCCTCGGAGATACGCAGTATTTT
TRBV12-3/TRBV12-4	NA	once	TRBJ1-6	CASSPTIPVNNSPLHF	TGTGCCAGCAGCCCGACAATTCCCGTCAATAATTCACCCCTCCACTTT
TRBV6-2/TRBV6-3	NA	few	TRBJ2-3	CASSYSVSRISDTQYF	TGTGCCAGCAGTTACTCTGTCAGCAGGATCTCAGATACGCAGTATTTT
TRBV27	NA	NA	TRBJ2-7	CASSSLEGGEEQYF	TGTGCCAGCAGTTCGCTGGAGGGGGGAGAGGAGCAGTACTTC
TRBV11-2	TRBD2	many	TRBJ2-1	CASSPATSGSKDEQFF	TGTGCCAGCAGCCCCGCGACTAGCGGGAGTAAAGATGAGCAGTTCTTC
TRBV3-1	TRBD2	many	TRBJ2-5	CASNQGLAGPNQETQYF	TGTGCCAGCAACCAAGGACTAGCGGGTCCAAACCAAGAGACCCAGTACTTC
TRBV27	TRBD1	NA	TRBJ2-7	CASSFNTGTGFHEQYF	TGTGCCAGCAGTTTCAATACCGGGACAGGGTTCCACGAGCAGTACTTC
TRBV5-1	TRBD2	few	TRBJ2-1	CASIGTSGSYNEQFF	TGCGCCAGCATTGGGACTAGCGGTTCCTACAATGAGCAGTTCTTC
TRBV28	NA	NA	TRBJ2-2	CASTWRSNTGALFF	TGTGCCAGCACTTGGCGATCGAACACCGGGGCGCTGTTTTTT
TRBV9	TRBD2	few	TRBJ2-7	CASSPTSGRVYEQYF	TGTGCCAGCAGCCCGACTAGCGGGAGGGTCTACGAGCAGTACTTC
TRBV12-3/TRBV12-4	TRBD2	many	TRBJ2-3	CASSWGAGVRSDTQYF	TGTGCCAGCAGTTGGGGAGCGGGAGTAAGGTCAGATACGCAGTATTTT
TRBV5-1	NA	many	TRBJ2-4	CASSLWDLLAKNIQYF	TGCGCCAGCAGCCTTTGGGACCTACTAGCCAAAAACATTCAGTACTTC
TRBV7-9	NA	many	TRBJ2-7	CASSLTGIHEQYF	TGTGCCAGCAGCTTGACAGGCATCCACGAGCAGTACTTC
TRBV5-6	NA	NA	TRBJ2-2	CASSPGAADLTGELFF	TGTGCCAGCAGCCCCGGGGCGGCAGACCTCACCGGGGAGCTGTTTTTT
TRBV19	NA	few	TRBJ2-3	CASSIDRFTDTQYF	TGTGCCAGTAGTATCGACAGGTTCACAGATACGCAGTATTTT
TRBV7-2	NA	many	TRBJ2-5	CASSPRRTLRQSSKTQYF	TGTGCCAGCAGCCCACGTAGGACCCTCCGTCAGAGTTCGAAGACCCAGTACTTC
TRBV20-1	NA	many	TRBJ2-7	CSARRRGKVYEQYF	TGCAGTGCTCGACGTCGGGGAAAAGTCTACGAGCAGTACTTC
TRBV6-5	NA	NA	TRBJ2-1	CTSSYPRNPNEQFF	TGTACCAGCAGTTACCCCAGGAACCCCAATGAGCAGTTCTTC
TRBV30	NA	many	TRBJ2-5	CAWSRQGQETQYF	TGTGCCTGGAGTAGGCAGGGCCAAGAGACCCAGTACTTC
TRBV27	TRBD2	few	TRBJ2-1	CASRPLAANSYNEQFF	TGTGCCAGCAGGCCACTAGCGGCCAACTCCTACAATGAGCAGTTCTTC
TRBV28	NA	many	TRBJ2-7	CASTGHRTYEQYF	TGTGCCAGCACGGGACACAGGACCTACGAGCAGTACTTC
TRBV7-9	TRBD1	many	TRBJ2-5	CASSLGQEIQETQYF	TGTGCCAGCAGTCTCGGACAGGAGATCCAAGAGACCCAGTACTTC
TRBV5-1	TRBD2	many	TRBJ2-7	CASSLAVLGGRTSYEQYF	TGCGCCAGCAGCTTGGCCGTTTTAGGCGGGAGGACCAGTTACGAGCAGTACTTC
TRBV10-3	TRBD1	NA	TRBJ1-2	CAISHSGTGRGGYGYTF	TGTGCCATCAGTCACTCCGGGACAGGGAGGGGTGGCTATGGCTACACCTTC
TRBV5-1	NA	many	TRBJ2-2	CASSPQTQTGRLTGELFF	TGCGCCAGCAGCCCCCAAACCCAAACGGGACGCCTGACCGGGGAGCTGTTTTTT
TRBV19	TRBD1	NA	TRBJ1-1	CASSNHRGRGNTEAFF	TGTGCCAGTAGTAATCACAGGGGGCGAGGGAACACTGAAGCTTTCTTT
TRBV19	TRBD2	NA	TRBJ2-3	CASSTLAAATDTQYF	TGTGCCAGTAGTACTCTAGCGGCCGCCACAGATACGCAGTATTTT
TRBV12-3/TRBV12-4	NA	many	TRBJ1-2	CASSFSGYGYTF	TGTGCCAGCAGTTTCTCGGGCTATGGCTACACCTTC
TRBV27	TRBD2	few	TRBJ2-3	CASRLAGGLTGTQYF	TGTGCCAGCCGTCTAGCGGGAGGCCTCACAGGTACGCAGTATTTT
TRBV11-2	NA	many	TRBJ2-3	CASSSKPGSTDTQYF	TGTGCCAGCAGCTCGAAGCCGGGTAGCACAGATACGCAGTATTTT
TRBV5-1	NA	many	TRBJ2-6	CASSSRQGANVLTF	TGCGCCAGCAGCTCACGACAGGGGGCCAACGTCCTGACTTTC
TRBV6-1	TRBD1	few	TRBJ1-6	CASSDTQGLYNSPLHF	TGTGCCAGCAGTGACACACAGGGGCTATATAATTCACCCCTCCACTTT
TRBV12-3/TRBV12-4	NA	many	TRBJ1-2	CASTQDKSNYGYTF	TGTGCCAGCACCCAGGACAAGTCTAACTATGGCTACACCTTC
TRBV5-1	NA	many	TRBJ1-5	CASSLDGYNQPQHF	TGCGCCAGCAGCTTGGACGGGTACAATCAGCCCCAGCATTTT
TRBV19	NA	few	TRBJ2-2	CASSIFGTSSRSNTGELFF	TGTGCCAGTAGTATTTTCGGGACGTCTTCGCGGTCGAACACCGGGGAGCTGTTTTTT
TRBV5-5	NA	NA	TRBJ2-7	CASSLEPPVGYEQYF	TGTGCCAGCAGCTTGGAGCCCCCGGTTGGCTACGAGCAGTACTTC
TRBV28	NA	many	TRBJ1-1	CASSFFDDTEAFF	TGTGCCAGCAGTTTCTTTGACGACACTGAAGCTTTCTTT
TRBV30	TRBD2	NA	TRBJ2-7	CAWMTSGFSYEQYF	TGTGCCTGGATGACTAGCGGCTTCTCCTACGAGCAGTACTTC
TRBV9	NA	many	TRBJ2-3	CASSVDSGMDTQYF	TGTGCCAGCAGCGTAGATTCAGGGATGGATACGCAGTATTTT